A single TCR beta chain is shown here with its context. This entry comes from a study of cytomegalovirus exposure and HLA in healthy donors. It was with 60 Vbeta and 13 Jbeta primers that the PCR ran. Sequenced by immunoSEQ multiplex PCR; TCRdb stores in-frame clones only, minus some. The table includes approximately 120,000 clones, 73% detected once. This CDR3 has 17 residues. Germline V gene data show CDR1 as SGHRS and CDR2 as YFSETQ. V lost 3 bases to trimming and J lost 2 bases; unmatched junction nucleotides: 11. Sequenced: PBMCs. The sequence derives from a man aged 35-49 years in good health and CMV-seronegative. The chain combines TRBV5-1 with TRBJ2-3, with TRBD2 identical over 8 bases. CDR3 nucleotides: TGCGCCAGCAGCTGGGGGGAGGCGGGGGGCCTCACAGATACGCAGTATTTT. Its translation is CASSWGEAGGLTDTQYF.